This T cell receptor (beta chain) was obtained from a study of cytomegalovirus exposure and HLA in healthy donors. Points from the study as a whole: Listed as cytomegalovirus-associated were 150 or so TCR beta chains.

This clone is a singleton in its sample. Its target is unknown. The donors were members of the validation cohort comprising over 100 subjects, separate from the roughly 690-subject first cohort. The CDR3 is made up of 14 amino acids. V was clipped by 6 bases and J by 5 bases, with 17 bases between them. Looked up from germline, CDR1 is SGHNT and CDR2 is YYREEE (reference sequence). Measured with immunoSEQ multiplex PCR; TCRdb has only the in-frame clones, and not every one. Of 130,000 to 150,000 clones listed, around nine tenths are singletons. V gene TRBV5-4 combines with J gene TRBJ1-2; D gene ambiguous. Input material: PBMCs. The TCR sequence derives from a woman aged 18-29 years in good health and CMV-seropositive. The CDR3 region has the DNA TGTGCCAGCAACCAGGAGGTGAGAAGTTATGGCTACACCTTC. This codes for CASNQEVRSYGYTF.